This TCR beta chain comes out of a study of shared clonotypes between healthy human individuals. Study-wide background: Each donor contributed plates that comprised three CD4 naive, three CD4 memory, two CD8 naive and one CD8 memory. General study results and limits: Non-shared clonotypes were found to have lower generation probabilities than the clonotypes that were shared by all four of the sorted-subset donors.

V was clipped by 4 bases and J by 3 bases, with 14 bases between them. This CDR3 spans 15 amino acids. Germline values: CDR1 LGHNT, CDR2 FRNRAP. TCRdb's table, derived via immunoSEQ multiplex PCR, lists solely in-frame clones and lacks some. The table has just over 2,000,000 clones, 85% to 95% seen once. A remark on this clone: Its target is not known.

Donors were Caucasian adults residing in Nashville, Tennessee, USA. Sequenced: naive CD4+ T cells sorted from blood. Sample subset: CD45RA+ positively selected. The chain is built from TRBV12-5 and TRBJ2-3, with D hard to call. The receptor was isolated from a man aged 18-30 years in good health. CDR3 DNA sequence: TGTGCTAGTGGTTCCGGCCCCCTGAGAACAGATACGCAGTATTTT. It specifies CASGSGPLRTDTQYF.